Listed here are 13 T cell receptor beta chains from one sample, sequenced in a study of cytomegalovirus exposure and HLA in healthy donors. 13 Jbeta primers and 60 Vbeta primers were used for the PCR. This table comes from immunoSEQ multiplex PCR, and its TCRdb copy is limited to in-frame clones, with some not included. The sample contains around 180,000 clones, around four fifths of which appear only once. The sample taken for sequencing was PBMCs. The source is a woman aged 40 to 49 in good health and CMV-seronegative.

The chain couples TRBV5-1 to TRBJ1-2, with D maybe TRBD1 (6 bases). The germline V gene has CDR1 SGHRS and CDR2 YFSETQ. The CDR3 sequence is 14 residues long. Trimming pared 0 bases from V and 6 bases from J, leaving 12 bases between. CDR3: CASSLARGGDGYTF. The CDR3 DNA is TGCGCCAGCAGCTTGGCCAGGGGTGGGGATGGCTACACCTTC.

This clone was found a few times. The V call is TRBV7-9, the J call TRBJ1-1; D is unclear. V was clipped by 3 bases and J by 1 base, with 12 bases between them. From germline, CDR1 is SEHNR and CDR2 FQNEAQ (reference sequence). There are 15 residues in the CDR3. DNA of the CDR3: TGTGCCAGCAGCTTTTTCGCCCGGGAGAACACTGAAGCTTTCTTT. Its translation: CASSFFARENTEAFF.

The chain recombines TRBV5-6 with TRBJ2-7; no definite D call. This CDR3 contains 12 residues. Germline CDR1 SGHDT, CDR2 YYEEEE. Trimming pared 1 base from V and 7 bases from J, leaving 9 bases between. This chain's CDR3 is CASSLYFQEQYF. The CDR3 DNA sequence: TGTGCCAGCAGCTTGTACTTCCAAGAGCAGTACTTC.

The J gene is TRBJ1-1, the V gene TRBV27; tentatively, D is TRBD1 (6 bases). The ends were cut back, 2 bases at V and 10 bases at J, with 14 bases in the middle. Germline CDR1 is MNHEY and CDR2 is SMNVEV (reference sequence). CDR3 size: 13 residues. As DNA, the CDR3 is TGTGCCAGCAGTTTAGGGAGGGGACAAAGAGCTTTCTTT. Protein product: CASSLGRGQRAFF.

CDR3 sequence: CASSGSQKETQYF. CDR3 sequence (DNA): TGTGCCAGCAGCGGGAGCCAAAAAGAGACCCAGTACTTC. The V and J genes are TRBV5-6 and TRBJ2-5; a possible D gene is TRBD2 (5 bases). Trimming removed 4 bases at V and 3 bases at J, with 10 bases between. Germline CDR1 reads SGHDT; CDR2 reads YYEEEE. The CDR3 spans 13 residues.

The rearrangement uses TRBV7-2 and TRBJ2-7, with 7 positions matching TRBD2. The CDR3 consists of 14 residues. Per germline, CDR1 SGHTA and CDR2 FQGNSA. Losses at the gene ends were 5 bases for V and 1 base for J; bases not matched to a gene: 5. CDR3 nucleotides: TGTGCCAGCAGCCTGTGGACTAGTTCCTACGAGCAGTACTTC. Translating gives CASSLWTSSYEQYF.

The genes are TRBV7-8 and TRBJ1-2, with D perhaps TRBD1 (6 bases). Trimming left V 4 bases short and J 4 bases short, with 13 bases between. The CDR3 runs 14 residues. Germline V CDR1 and CDR2: SGHVS, FQNEAQ. CDR3 DNA: TGTGCCAGCAGCTCAGGAGGACAGCGCTATGGCTACACCTTC. Translation gives CASSSGGQRYGYTF.

The chain uses TRBV29-1 and TRBJ1-4, with D tentatively TRBD1 (6 bases). V was pared by 6 bases and J by 7 bases, with 15 bases between. The CDR3 is made up of 13 amino acids. CDR1 is SQVTM and CDR2 is ANQGSEA in the germline V gene. In nucleotides, the CDR3 is TGCAGCGTCCCAGGGGATGCATTTGAAAAACTGTTTTTT. Translating it yields CSVPGDAFEKLFF.

This sequence joins TRBV10-3 and TRBJ2-2, with D tentatively TRBD1 (5 bases). The ends were cut back, 7 bases at V and 0 bases at J, with 12 bases in the middle. Germline loops: CDR1 ENHRY, CDR2 SYGVKD. This CDR3 has 15 amino acids. The CDR3 spells CAINAREANTGELFF. For the CDR3, the DNA is TGTGCCATCAACGCCAGGGAAGCGAACACCGGGGAGCTGTTTTTT.

This clone was seen a single time. V usage is TRBV29-1 and J usage is TRBJ2-1, with D possibly being TRBD2 (5 bases). This CDR3 region has 16 residues. V lost 1 base and J 2 bases, leaving 15 bases between the germline ends. Looked up from germline, CDR1 is SQVTM and CDR2 is ANQGSEA. DNA for the CDR3: TGCAGCGTTGAAGTATCAGCGGCAGCAGCCTACAATGAGCAGTTCTTC. Its translation: CSVEVSAAAAYNEQFF.

This clone was counted once. The chain uses TRBV4-3 and TRBJ1-2; possible D gene TRBD1, 5 bases. This CDR3 spans 16 amino acids. Between the trimmed V and J ends, which lost 0 bases and 5 bases, there was a span of 16 bases. CDR1 is LGHNA, CDR2 YSLEER, per germline. As DNA, the CDR3 is TGCGCCAGCAGCCAAGATATAACAGGCCTTCCTTATGGCTACACCTTC. Protein: CASSQDITGLPYGYTF.

About this clone: Other DNA variants within this sample encode the same CDR3. The rearrangement uses TRBV7-3 and TRBJ1-1; TRBD1 might be the D (5 bases). Trimming stripped 0 bases from V and 6 bases from J, with 8 bases between. The germline gives CDR1 SGHTA, CDR2 FQGTGA. This CDR3 is 13 amino acids long. The CDR3 DNA sequence: TGTGCCAGCAGCTTAACGCAGGGTTCTGAAGCTTTCTTT. Amino acid sequence: CASSLTQGSEAFF.

This chain connects TRBV4-3 to TRBJ1-1, with D maybe TRBD1 (5 bases). The germline V gene has CDR1 LGHNA and CDR2 YSLEER. The CDR3 loop spans 13 amino acids. Trimming removed 0 bases at V and 7 bases at J, with 9 bases between. The CDR3 here is CASSQDRGFEAFF. The DNA of the CDR3 is TGCGCCAGCAGCCAAGATAGGGGTTTTGAAGCTTTCTTT.